The 27 T cell receptor beta chains given below trace back to one sample, sequenced in a study of T cell responses to AZD1222 COVID-19 vaccine. Repertoires were generated with immunoSEQ multiplex PCR, while TCRdb's copy carries only in-frame clones and drops some. The sample consists of about 100,000 clones, 85% to 95% of them appearing once. This specimen consisted of peripheral blood, obtained 28 days after the second AZD1222 dose. The source is an adult who received the AZD1222 COVID-19 vaccine.

This sequence joins TRBV12-3 or TRBV12-4 and TRBJ2-3; no reliable D call. V gave up 7 bases and J gave up 4 bases, with 6 bases separating them. This CDR3 is built from 11 residues. In nucleotides, the CDR3 is TGTGCCAGCATGTTATCAGATACGCAGTATTTT. Translation gives CASMLSDTQYF.

CDR3 DNA sequence: TGCGCCAGCAGCCAATATTCGACAGGGATAGGGGGGGCCAACGTCCTGACTTTC. Encoded protein: CASSQYSTGIGGANVLTF. This chain connects TRBV4-3 to TRBJ2-6, with TRBD1 matching 7 bases. The CDR3 is made up of 18 amino acids. Per germline, CDR1 LGHNA and CDR2 YSLEER. The junction had 11 bases not matched to a gene; V was cut back by 2 bases and J by 4 bases.

J is TRBJ2-7 and V is TRBV30; D possibly corresponds to TRBD2 (7 bases). Germline assignment: CDR1 GTSNPN and CDR2 SVGIG (reference sequence). V dropped 2 bases and J dropped 3 bases, with 20 bases sitting between them. There are 16 residues in the CDR3. The CDR3 nucleotides read TGTGCCTGGAGTCCCCGGAGGGGGGGACCTTTCTACGAGCAGTACTTC. Residues: CAWSPRRGGPFYEQYF.

The chain combines TRBV29-1 with TRBJ1-2, with a tentative D call TRBD1 (5 bases). V shed 6 bases and J shed 6 bases, with 20 bases lying between them. The CDR3 contains 14 residues. Germline V lookup: CDR1 SQVTM, CDR2 ANQGSEA. CDR3 nucleotide sequence: TGCAGCGTGACGACCGGGACCGCCGCAGATGGCTACACCTTC. It encodes CSVTTGTAADGYTF.

The chain recombines TRBV30 with TRBJ2-5; D perhaps matches TRBD2 (6 bases). The CDR3 consists of 14 residues. Deletions cut 3 bases from V and 4 bases from J, with 15 bases between. Germline loops: CDR1 GTSNPN, CDR2 SVGIG (reference sequence). The CDR3 here is CAWSPREIRETQYF. DNA for the CDR3: TGTGCCTGGAGCCCTCGGGAGATTAGAGAGACCCAGTACTTC.

The rearrangement uses TRBV20-1 and TRBJ2-3; TRBD1 might be the D (5 bases). The CDR3 consists of 11 residues. Germline lookup yields CDR1 DFQATT and CDR2 SNEGSKA (reference sequence). The V end was cut by 4 bases, the J end by 4 bases, with 6 bases between. Here the CDR3 reads CSAIGADTQYF. CDR3 bases: TGCAGTGCTATAGGGGCAGATACGCAGTATTTT.

The chain recombines TRBV11-2 with TRBJ2-5, with TRBD2 matching 13 bases. The germline gives CDR1 SGHAT, CDR2 FQNNGV. CDR3 length equals 15 residues. With 5 bases clipped from V and 7 bases from J, the junction kept 7 bases outside the gene matches. In nucleotides, the CDR3 is TGTGCCAGCAGCCCACTAGCGGGAGGGTCGGGGACCCAGTACTTC. Translated: CASSPLAGGSGTQYF. Filled out from reference TRBV11-2 and TRBJ2-5, the complete variable domain reads EAGVAQSPRYKIIEKRQSVAFWCNPISGHATLYWYQQILGQGPKLLIQFQNNGVVDDSQLPKDRFSAERLKGVDSTLKIQPAKLEDSAVYLCASSPLAGGSGTQYFGPGTRLLVL.

The chain has TRBV9 and TRBJ1-1; 7 bases agree with TRBD1. Germline V gene sequence: CDR1 SGDLS, CDR2 YYNGEE. The V segment lost 0 bases and the J segment 6 bases; nucleotides outside the gene matches: 2. The CDR3 has 13 residues. The CDR3 coding sequence is TGTGCCAGCAGCGTAGTTACAGGGGCTGAAGCTTTCTTT. As protein: CASSVVTGAEAFF.

V usage is TRBV25-1 and J usage is TRBJ1-6, with D unclear. This CDR3 region has 12 residues. Germline V gene lookup returns CDR1 MGHDK and CDR2 SYGVNS. V was trimmed by 5 bases and J by 7 bases, leaving 6 bases between them. CDR3 amino acids: CASSFRNSPLHF. The CDR3 DNA follows: TGTGCCAGCAGTTTCCGGAATTCACCCCTCCACTTT.

The rearrangement links TRBV10-2 to TRBJ1-6, with D uncertain. Trimming stripped 2 bases from V and 7 bases from J, with 9 bases between. Germline CDR1 WSHSY, CDR2 SAAADI. This CDR3 contains 14 residues. The DNA of the CDR3 is TGCGCCAGCAGTGAGATCGGTTTAAATTCACCCCTCCACTTT. Its protein product is CASSEIGLNSPLHF.

The chain joins TRBV7-7 to TRBJ2-5; 7 positions match TRBD2. CDR1 and CDR2 from the germline V gene are SSHAT and FNYEAQ (reference sequence). The V and J ends lost 5 bases and 2 bases, in that order; junction bases with no gene match: 11. The CDR3 is made up of 16 amino acids. CDR3 sequence (DNA): TGTGCCAGCAGCGTCGTTTTCGGGACTAAACAAGAGACCCAGTACTTC. The encoded protein is CASSVVFGTKQETQYF. The entire variable domain, with the rest obtained from reference TRBV7-7 and TRBJ2-5, is as follows: GAGVSQSPRYKVTKRGQDVTLRCDPISSHATLYWYQQALGQGPEFLTYFNYEAQPDKSGLPSDRFSAERPEGSISTLTIQRTEQRDSAMYRCASSVVFGTKQETQYFGPGTRLLVL.

The chain has TRBV6-5 and TRBJ1-3; D is undetermined. There are 11 residues in the CDR3. The ends were cut back, 2 bases at V and 4 bases at J, with 0 bases in the middle. CDR1 MNHEY and CDR2 SVGAGI come from the germline V gene. CDR3 nucleotides: TGTGCCAGCAGTTACGGAAACACCATATATTTT. This sequence encodes CASSYGNTIYF.

The J gene is TRBJ1-5, the V gene TRBV19; D remains ambiguous. Germline CDR1 is LNHDA and CDR2 is SQIVND (reference sequence). With 1 base removed from V and 5 bases from J, the gap between germline ends came to 9 bases. The CDR3 consists of 14 residues. CDR3 sequence reads: CASSIASSYQPQHF. DNA of the CDR3: TGTGCCAGTAGTATAGCATCCAGTTATCAGCCCCAGCATTTT.

This rearrangement joins TRBV19 to TRBJ2-1; no reliable D call. V was cut by 3 bases and J by 6 bases, with 3 bases left in between. The CDR3 is made up of 11 amino acids. The germline gives CDR1 LNHDA, CDR2 SQIVND (reference sequence). CDR3 residues: CASSMANEQFF. The CDR3 DNA sequence: TGTGCCAGTAGTATGGCCAATGAGCAGTTCTTC.

The chain links TRBV28 to TRBJ1-3, with D uncertain. Trimming stripped 11 bases from V and 2 bases from J, with 13 bases between. The CDR3 runs 13 residues. The V gene's germline CDR1 is MDHEN and CDR2 SYDVKM. CDR3 region: CAASLMAGNTIYF. The CDR3, as DNA: TGTGCCGCCTCGCTGATGGCTGGAAACACCATATATTTT. The variable domain in full, completed from reference TRBV28 and TRBJ1-3, reads DVKVTQSSRYLVKRTGEKVFLECVQDMDHENMFWYRQDPGLGLRLIYFSYDVKMKEKGDIPEGYSVSREKKERFSLILESASTNQTSMYLCAASLMAGNTIYFGEGSWLTVV.

This clone is termed medium-sized. At one end the junction does not follow the germline gene, possibly because of a read error. The chain carries TRBV14 and TRBJ1-6; 8 nucleotides align to TRBD1. The CDR3 runs to 14 residues. Germline assignment: CDR1 SGHDN and CDR2 FVKESK. The CDR3 nucleotides are TGTGCCAGCAGCCAGGGGACAGGTTATTCGCCCCTCCACTTT. This encodes CASSQGTGYSPLHF.

This clone was observed once. The genes are TRBV7-2 and TRBJ2-7; no firm D call. The CDR3 spans 13 residues. Deletions cut 3 bases from V and 7 bases from J, with 13 bases between. Looked up from germline, CDR1 is SGHTA and CDR2 is FQGNSA. The CDR3 here is CASSFEAWWEQYF. The CDR3 coding sequence is TGTGCCAGCAGCTTCGAGGCCTGGTGGGAGCAGTACTTC.

J is TRBJ2-1 and V is TRBV7-2; D uncertain. Germline lookup yields CDR1 SGHTA and CDR2 FQGNSA. The length of the CDR3 is 16 residues. V was shortened by 5 bases and J by 2 bases, with 16 bases between the two germline ends. The CDR3, as DNA: TGTGCCAGCAGCCCCGGAATCCAGGCAGCCTACAATGAGCAGTTCTTC. As protein: CASSPGIQAAYNEQFF.

The chain has TRBV7-9 and TRBJ2-5; D possibly corresponds to TRBD2 (7 bases). This CDR3 contains 14 residues. The germline gives CDR1 SEHNR, CDR2 FQNEAQ (reference sequence). Deletions cut 2 bases from V and 2 bases from J, with 9 bases between. In DNA, the CDR3 is TGTGCCAGCAGCTTAAGCGGGACACAAGAGACCCAGTACTTC. It encodes CASSLSGTQETQYF.

The gene calls are TRBV5-1 and TRBJ1-6; possible D gene TRBD1, 6 bases. Germline CDR1 is SGHRS and CDR2 is YFSETQ. CDR3 length: 16 residues. Trimming stripped 4 bases from V and 0 bases from J, with 11 bases between. In nucleotides, the CDR3 is TGCGCCAGCAGCAGGGGGGGAAGCTCCTATAATTCACCCCTCCACTTT. This translates into CASSRGGSSYNSPLHF.

The rearrangement links TRBV30 to TRBJ1-2; the D gene is possibly TRBD1 (6 bases). The germline gives CDR1 GTSNPN, CDR2 SVGIG (reference sequence). Trimming took 1 base from V and 3 from J, leaving 15 bases between them. The CDR3 sequence is 15 residues long. CDR3: CAWSALQGSHYGYTF. In nucleotides, the CDR3 is TGTGCCTGGAGTGCACTACAGGGATCGCACTATGGCTACACCTTC.

This clone showed up just a few times. The CDR3 DNA is TGTGCCAGCAGTTACGGGACAGATAATTCACCCCTCCACTTT. Protein product: CASSYGTDNSPLHF. The chain couples TRBV6-6 to TRBJ1-6; 7 positions agree with TRBD1. Germline V lookup: CDR1 MNHNY, CDR2 SVGAGI (reference sequence). V lost 2 bases, J lost 5 bases, and 0 bases stayed unmatched. There are 14 residues in the CDR3.

This chain joins TRBV11-2 and TRBJ1-4; 7 nucleotides agree with TRBD1. CDR1 SGHAT and CDR2 FQNNGV come from the germline V gene. The CDR3 consists of 14 residues. Trimming at V came to 6 bases and at J to 7 bases, leaving 8 bases not matched to a gene. The CDR3 DNA follows: TGTGCCAGCAGTTCTACAGGGGCGGGTGAAAAACTGTTTTTT. As protein: CASSSTGAGEKLFF.

This clone was found once. The rearrangement uses TRBV9 and TRBJ1-6; the D is unclear. Germline lookup yields CDR1 SGDLS and CDR2 YYNGEE. This CDR3 is 14 amino acids long. V was cut by 2 bases and J by 7 bases, with 10 bases left in between. CDR3 residues: CASSVRGENSPLHF. CDR3 bases: TGTGCCAGCAGCGTCAGAGGTGAGAATTCACCCCTCCACTTT. Looking up the rest from reference TRBV9 and TRBJ1-6 gives the full variable domain: DSGVTQTPKHLITATGQRVTLRCSPRSGDLSVYWYQQSLDQGLQFLIQYYNGEERAKGNILERFSAQQFPDLHSELNLSSLELGDSALYFCASSVRGENSPLHFGNGTRLTVT.

This clone was seen just once. The CDR3 here is CASSLDRNTEAFF. The CDR3 nucleotides read TGTGCCAGCAGCCTCGACAGGAACACTGAAGCTTTCTTT. The chain recombines TRBV5-4 with TRBJ1-1; weak D call: TRBD1 (5 bases). Trimming took 4 bases from V and 1 from J, leaving 8 bases between them. The CDR3 is 13 amino acids. Germline CDR1 SGHNT, CDR2 YYREEE (reference sequence).

This clone came up once. The rearrangement joins TRBV6-5 to TRBJ1-2, with D unclear. V lost 6 bases, J lost 0 bases, and 8 bases lay in between. Germline-derived CDR1 and CDR2 are MNHEY and SVGAGI. The CDR3 is 13 amino acids. In DNA form, the CDR3 reads TGTGCCAGCAGGTCTAGAGCTAACTATGGCTACACCTTC. This gives the protein CASRSRANYGYTF.

The V gene is TRBV7-9, the J gene TRBJ2-7; 7 positions agree with TRBD1. Germline V gives CDR1 SEHNR, CDR2 FQNEAQ (reference sequence). The CDR3 totals 14 residues. V shed 5 bases, J shed 1 base, and the junction held 5 bases outside the gene matches. Written as DNA, the CDR3 is TGTGCCAGCAGCCCTAGGGACAGTTCCTACGAGCAGTACTTC. Encoded protein: CASSPRDSSYEQYF.